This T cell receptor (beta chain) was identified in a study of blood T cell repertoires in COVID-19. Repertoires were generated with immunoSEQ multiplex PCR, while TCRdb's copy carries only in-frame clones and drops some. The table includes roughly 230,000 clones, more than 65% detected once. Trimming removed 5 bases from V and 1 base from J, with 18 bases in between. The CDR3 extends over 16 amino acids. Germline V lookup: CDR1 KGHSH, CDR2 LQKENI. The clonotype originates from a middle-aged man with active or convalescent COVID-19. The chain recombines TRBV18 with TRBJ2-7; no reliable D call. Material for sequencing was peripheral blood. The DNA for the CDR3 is TGTGCCAGCTCAGCCCTACCGGTGGGCTCATCCTACGAGCAGTACTTC. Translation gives CASSALPVGSSYEQYF.